This T cell receptor beta chain comes out of a study of cytomegalovirus exposure and HLA in healthy donors. Notes on the study in general: Diagnosis of cytomegalovirus status made by the classifier reportedly showed high specificity and sensitivity.

With regard to this clone: Its antigen remains unidentified.

Some clones are missing from TCRdb's copy, which holds only in-frame ones; the method was immunoSEQ multiplex PCR. The table lists approximately 180,000 clones, 86% of them singletons. V lost 2 bases and J 7 bases, leaving 12 bases between the germline ends. The CDR3 spans 14 residues. Germline lookup yields CDR1 MNHNY and CDR2 SVGAGI (reference sequence). The donors formed part of the approximately 120-subject validation cohort, distinct from the roughly 700-subject first cohort. This receptor was identified in a woman aged 18 to 35 in good health and CMV-seronegative. The sample taken for sequencing was PBMCs. The J gene is TRBJ2-4, the V gene TRBV6-6; TRBD1 might be the D (6 bases). CDR3 amino acids: CASSYGSQGNIQYF. The DNA of the CDR3 is TGTGCCAGCAGTTACGGGAGCCAGGGGAACATTCAGTACTTC.